Below, 26 T cell receptor beta chains from the same sample are listed, as sequenced in a study of blood T cell repertoires in COVID-19. Generated by immunoSEQ multiplex PCR, the TCRdb table keeps only in-frame clones and is missing some. The data hold approximately 120,000 clones, with around 83% observed a single time. Material: peripheral blood. These receptors were collected from a woman at least 80 years old with COVID-19, enrolled during active disease.

The V call is TRBV6-5, the J call TRBJ2-1, with D possibly matching TRBD2 (6 bases). The CDR3 loop spans 11 amino acids. Germline CDR1 MNHEY, CDR2 SVGAGI. Trimming removed 6 bases at V and 11 bases at J, with 11 bases between. DNA for the CDR3: TGTGCCAGCAGAGGGACTTTTAAGCAGTTCTTC. Amino acids: CASRGTFKQFF.

V and J are TRBV5-4 and TRBJ2-7; unclear D gene. Germline V gene lookup returns CDR1 SGHNT and CDR2 YYREEE (reference sequence). The CDR3 totals 13 residues. Trimming shortened V by 3 bases and J by 4 bases, and 11 bases separated the two germline ends. CDR3 amino acids: CASSSPPSYEQYF. CDR3 nucleotide sequence: TGTGCCAGCAGCTCGCCTCCCAGTTACGAGCAGTACTTC.

Only a few counts were recorded for this clone. The CDR3: CASSLGQGKNQPQHF. Here the CDR3 DNA reads TGTGCCAGCAGCCTGGGACAGGGGAAGAATCAGCCCCAGCATTTT. The genes are TRBV7-9 and TRBJ1-5; 10 bases agree with TRBD1. The CDR3 length is 15 residues. Looked up from germline, CDR1 is SEHNR and CDR2 is FQNEAQ (reference sequence). Losses at the gene ends were 5 bases for V and 4 bases for J; bases not matched to a gene: 5.

The rearrangement joins TRBV27 to TRBJ2-5, with TRBD1 matching 7 bases. This CDR3 has 14 amino acids. The trim removed 5 bases at V and 1 base at J, leaving 4 bases unmatched. The V gene's germline CDR1 is MNHEY and CDR2 SMNVEV (reference sequence). For the CDR3, the DNA is TGTGCCAGCAGTCATGGGACAGTCCAAGAGACCCAGTACTTC. Residues: CASSHGTVQETQYF.

The chain combines TRBV7-2 with TRBJ2-1, with 11 bases matching TRBD2. V was pared by 7 bases and J by 7 bases, with 3 bases of the junction left unmatched. The CDR3 is made up of 13 amino acids. Germline V gives CDR1 SGHTA, CDR2 FQGNSA. The CDR3 sequence: CASTRLAGNEQFF. Written as DNA, the CDR3 is TGTGCCAGCACAAGACTAGCGGGGAATGAGCAGTTCTTC. Drawing the rest from reference TRBV7-2 and TRBJ2-1, the complete variable domain is GAGVSQSPSNKVTEKGKDVELRCDPISGHTALYWYRQSLGQGLEFLIYFQGNSAPDKSGLPSDRFSAERTGGSVSTLTIQRTQQEDSAVYLCASTRLAGNEQFFGPGTRLTVL.

The chain recombines TRBV2 with TRBJ1-2; 10 bases map to TRBD1. From germline, CDR1 is SNHLY and CDR2 FYNNEI. The CDR3 spans 15 residues. Trimming at V came to 5 bases and at J to 8 bases, leaving 11 bases not matched to a gene. CDR3 protein: CASSPGQGGSEGYTF. CDR3 nucleotides: TGTGCCAGCAGTCCCGGACAGGGGGGATCGGAAGGCTACACCTTC. Full variable domain (missing parts from reference TRBV2 and TRBJ1-2): EPEVTQTPSHQVTQMGQEVILRCVPISNHLYFYWYRQILGQKVEFLVSFYNNEISEKSEIFDDQFSVERPDGSNFTLKIRSTKLEDSAMYFCASSPGQGGSEGYTFGSGTRLTVV.

This chain connects TRBV3-1 (or the pseudogene TRBV3-2) to TRBJ2-7; 7 bases line up with TRBD2. Germline CDR1 reads LGHDT; CDR2 reads YNNKEL (reference sequence). J lost 4 bases, V lost 0 bases, and 6 bases had no gene match. The CDR3 consists of 15 residues. CDR3 in DNA: TGTGCCAGCAGCCAAGACCCGGGACTATTTTACGAGCAGTACTTC. Amino acids: CASSQDPGLFYEQYF.

The chain recombines TRBV7-2 with TRBJ1-4; D is ambiguous. Germline V gene data show CDR1 as SGHTA and CDR2 as FQGNSA. The CDR3 contains 15 residues. Deletions cut 7 bases from V and 4 bases from J, with 16 bases between. The CDR3 region is CASTFRAALNEKLFF. The CDR3 DNA is TGTGCCAGCACCTTTCGTGCAGCGCTTAATGAAAAACTGTTTTTT.

The J gene is TRBJ2-2, the V gene TRBV12-3 or TRBV12-4; D not resolved. The CDR3 has 11 amino acids. Trimming shortened V by 6 bases and J by 4 bases, and 3 bases separated the two germline ends. CDR3 loop: CASSVTGELFF. CDR3 in DNA: TGTGCCAGCAGCGTCACCGGGGAGCTGTTTTTT.

The chain combines TRBV19 with TRBJ2-7; TRBD1 matches 7 bases. CDR3 length: 13 amino acids. With 4 bases clipped from V and 7 bases from J, the junction kept 7 bases outside the gene matches. From germline, CDR1 is LNHDA and CDR2 SQIVND (reference sequence). This CDR3 reads CASSNRGGGEQYF. CDR3 in DNA: TGTGCCAGTAGTAATAGAGGGGGCGGAGAGCAGTACTTC.

The V call is TRBV19, the J call TRBJ2-1, with D tentatively TRBD2 (6 bases). CDR3 length: 14 amino acids. V was shortened by 4 bases and J by 7 bases, with 14 bases between the two germline ends. The germline V gene has CDR1 LNHDA and CDR2 SQIVND (reference sequence). CDR3 loop: CASSRVSGGNEQFF. As DNA, the CDR3 is TGTGCCAGTAGTAGGGTGAGTGGGGGGAATGAGCAGTTCTTC.

V gene TRBV3-1 (or the pseudogene TRBV3-2) combines with J gene TRBJ2-7; D gene unclear. The CDR3 contains 15 residues. Germline V CDR1 and CDR2: LGHDT, YNNKEL (reference sequence). V lost 0 bases and J lost 6, with 15 bases in between. CDR3 DNA sequence: TGTGCCAGCAGCCAAGATCTTGGGCTGTCTTCCGAGCAGTACTTC. Residues: CASSQDLGLSSEQYF.

The genes are TRBV5-6 and TRBJ1-2, with D possibly being TRBD1 (5 bases). Germline V CDR1 and CDR2: SGHDT, YYEEEE. V was pared by 3 bases and J by 6 bases, with 12 bases between. The CDR3 consists of 13 residues. The CDR3 region is CASSSGTGDGYTF. The CDR3 nucleotides are TGTGCCAGCAGCTCTGGGACGGGGGATGGCTACACCTTC.

The chain carries TRBV28 and TRBJ1-5; 9 nucleotides align to TRBD1. Germline values: CDR1 MDHEN, CDR2 SYDVKM. The CDR3 loop spans 15 amino acids. Trimming at V came to 9 bases and at J to 4 bases, leaving 10 bases not matched to a gene. CDR3 in amino acids: CASKSHGQGNQPQHF. The CDR3 DNA follows: TGTGCCAGTAAAAGTCACGGACAGGGGAATCAGCCCCAGCATTTT.

J is TRBJ2-2 and V is TRBV11-2; 7 nucleotides agree with TRBD1. Germline V gene lookup returns CDR1 SGHAT and CDR2 FQNNGV. The length of the CDR3 is 15 residues. Trimming took 5 bases from V and 3 from J; bases not matched to a gene: 6. The chain's CDR3 is CASSPGDRHTGELFF. As DNA, the CDR3 is TGTGCCAGCAGCCCCGGGGACAGACACACCGGGGAGCTGTTTTTT.

This chain uses TRBV5-6 with TRBJ2-7; no reliable D call. Looked up from germline, CDR1 is SGHDT and CDR2 is YYEEEE. This CDR3 is built from 13 residues. Trimming shortened V by 7 bases and J by 5 bases, and 16 bases separated the two germline ends. In DNA form, the CDR3 reads TGTGCCAGCTCCACAATGGGCTCGGACGAGCAGTACTTC. This codes for CASSTMGSDEQYF.

V gene TRBV7-2 combines with J gene TRBJ1-5; D may be TRBD1 (5 bases). The CDR3 covers 14 residues. The germline gives CDR1 SGHTA, CDR2 FQGNSA. V shed 5 bases and J shed 4 bases, with 12 bases lying between them. CDR3 sequence reads: CASSPDRGNQPQHF. Written as DNA, the CDR3 is TGTGCCAGCAGCCCCGACCGGGGGAATCAGCCCCAGCATTTT.

This rearrangement joins TRBV6-1 to TRBJ1-1; tentatively, D is TRBD1 (5 bases). The CDR3 runs to 11 residues. V was trimmed by 2 bases and J by 10 bases, leaving 8 bases between them. CDR1 MNHNS and CDR2 SASEGT come from the germline V gene. The CDR3 reads CASSEIGVAFF. The CDR3 nucleotides read TGTGCCAGCAGTGAAATAGGGGTAGCTTTCTTT.

The chain is built from TRBV6-2 or TRBV6-3 and TRBJ2-1, with 10 bases lining up with TRBD2. The CDR3 contains 15 residues. From germline, CDR1 is MNHEY and CDR2 SVGEGT. The ends lost 4 bases at V and 6 bases at J; junction bases unmatched: 6. In DNA, the CDR3 is TGTGCCAGCAGTTTGTCCTTAGCGGGAGGCAATGAGCAGTTCTTC. It translates to CASSLSLAGGNEQFF.

This clone was seen once. The J gene is TRBJ2-2, the V gene TRBV28, with 9 bases identical to TRBD2. CDR1 MDHEN and CDR2 SYDVKM come from the germline V gene. V lost 6 bases and J lost 0; bases outside the gene matches: 2. This CDR3 has 15 amino acids. Here the CDR3 reads CASRGLASNTGELFF. The CDR3 nucleotides read TGTGCCAGCAGAGGACTAGCGTCGAACACCGGGGAGCTGTTTTTT.

The rearrangement uses TRBV4-3 and TRBJ2-7; 7 bases align to TRBD2. The length of the CDR3 is 15 residues. Germline-derived CDR1 and CDR2 are LGHNA and YSLEER. V gave up 0 bases and J gave up 1 base; unmatched junction bases: 3. CDR3 region: CASSQERLASYEQYF. The CDR3 DNA reads TGCGCCAGCAGCCAAGAACGACTAGCATCCTACGAGCAGTACTTC.

The rearrangement links TRBV4-1 to TRBJ2-3; 8 bases are shared with TRBD2. The CDR3 is 15 residues long. With 4 bases clipped from V and 6 bases from J, the junction kept 9 bases outside the gene matches. The germline CDR1 and CDR2 sequences are MGHRA and YSYEKL. The CDR3 DNA sequence: TGCGCCAGCAGCCCGACTAGCGCCGAATGGGATACGCAGTATTTT. Translation gives CASSPTSAEWDTQYF.

The genes are TRBV28 and TRBJ1-1, with 10 bases matching TRBD1. Germline lookup yields CDR1 MDHEN and CDR2 SYDVKM. V trimming: 2 bases; J trimming: 4 bases; junction bases outside the gene matches: 1. The CDR3 has 14 amino acids. Here the CDR3 DNA reads TGTGCCAGCAGTTTACGGACAGGGGGCACTGAAGCTTTCTTT. This encodes CASSLRTGGTEAFF.

The chain has TRBV4-3 and TRBJ2-2, with 11 bases identical to TRBD2. The CDR3 loop spans 15 amino acids. After removal of 4 bases from V and 6 bases from J, the junction contained 4 bases not matched to a gene. Germline V gene sequence: CDR1 LGHNA, CDR2 YSLEER. In DNA, the CDR3 is TGCGCCAGCAGCCGAGTAGCGGGAGGGCCCGGGGAGCTGTTTTTT. Amino acid sequence: CASSRVAGGPGELFF.

This sequence joins TRBV6-5 and TRBJ2-1, with TRBD2 matching 9 bases. Germline trimming cut 0 bases from V and 6 bases from J; bases unmatched to any gene: 6. The CDR3 is made up of 16 amino acids. Per germline, CDR1 MNHEY and CDR2 SVGAGI. CDR3 loop: CASSYSNLAGPNEQFF. The CDR3 DNA follows: TGTGCCAGCAGTTACTCGAACCTAGCGGGGCCCAATGAGCAGTTCTTC.

The V call is TRBV5-1, the J call TRBJ2-2; 9 nucleotides agree with TRBD2. V dropped 0 bases and J dropped 2; count of bases not matched to a gene: 14. Germline V gene lookup returns CDR1 SGHRS and CDR2 YFSETQ. The length of the CDR3 is 20 residues. CDR3 DNA: TGCGCCAGCAGCTTGGCTTCGATTGGTAGCGGGGGACACAACACCGGGGAGCTGTTTTTT. Amino acid sequence: CASSLASIGSGGHNTGELFF.